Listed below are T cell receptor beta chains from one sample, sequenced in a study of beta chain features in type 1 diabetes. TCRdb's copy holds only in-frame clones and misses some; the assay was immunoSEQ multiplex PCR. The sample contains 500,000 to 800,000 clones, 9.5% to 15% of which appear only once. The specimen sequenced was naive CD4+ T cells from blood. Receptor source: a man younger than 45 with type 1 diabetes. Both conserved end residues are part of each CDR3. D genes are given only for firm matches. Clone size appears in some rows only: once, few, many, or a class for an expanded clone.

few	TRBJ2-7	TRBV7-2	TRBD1	CASSFTGTGDYEQYF	TGTGCCAGCAGCTTCACCGGGACAGGCGACTACGAGCAGTACTTC
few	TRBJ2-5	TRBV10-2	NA	CASSPTGTSQETQYF	TGCGCCAGCAGTCCGACCGGGACTTCCCAAGAGACCCAGTACTTC
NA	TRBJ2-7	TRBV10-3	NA	CATAGTSVEQYF	TGTGCCACAGCCGGGACATCGGTCGAGCAGTACTTC
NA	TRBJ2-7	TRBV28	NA	CASTGGGVRNEQYF	TGTGCCAGCACTGGGGGTGGCGTACGGAACGAGCAGTACTTC
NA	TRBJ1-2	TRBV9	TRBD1	CASSGFLGQPHRYTF	TGTGCCAGCAGCGGATTCTTGGGACAGCCCCATCGCTACACCTTC
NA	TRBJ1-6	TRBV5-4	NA	CASSLDSIPLTFHF	TGTGCCAGCAGCTTGGATAGCATCCCCCTTACGTTCCACTTT
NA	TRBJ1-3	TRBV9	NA	CASSPEYSGNTIYF	TGTGCCAGCAGCCCCGAGTACTCTGGAAACACCATATATTTT
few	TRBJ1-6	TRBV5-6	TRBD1	CASSSTGVGNSPLHF	TGTGCCAGCAGCTCCACAGGGGTGGGCAATTCACCCCTCCACTTT
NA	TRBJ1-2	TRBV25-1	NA	CASSESGMGLGYTF	TGTGCCAGCAGTGAATCCGGAATGGGGCTAGGCTACACCTTC
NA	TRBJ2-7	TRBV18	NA	CASSPMDTGSEQYF	TGTGCCAGCTCACCAATGGACACGGGTAGCGAGCAGTACTTC
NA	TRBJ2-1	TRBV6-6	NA	CASSYRRGGEQFF	TGTGCCAGCAGTTACCGGAGGGGGGGTGAGCAGTTCTTC
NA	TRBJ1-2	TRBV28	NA	CASSFGLLPGYTF	TGTGCCAGCAGTTTCGGCTTACTTCCAGGCTACACCTTC
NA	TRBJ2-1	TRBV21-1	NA	CASSKPAEDLLF	TGTGCCAGCAGCAAACCCGCTGAAGACTTGCTCTTC
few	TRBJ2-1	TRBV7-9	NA	CASSNRVHEQFF	TGTGCCAGCAGCAACCGAGTCCATGAGCAGTTCTTC
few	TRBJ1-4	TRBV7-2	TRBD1	CASSNTGTANEKLFF	TGTGCCAGCAGCAATACCGGGACAGCTAATGAAAAACTGTTTTTT
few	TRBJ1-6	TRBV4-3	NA	CASSQGGSQVYPLHF	TGCGCCAGCAGCCAGGGGGGGTCTCAGGTTTACCCCCTCCACTTT
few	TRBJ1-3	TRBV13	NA	CASSLARAFSGNTVYF	TGTGCCAGCAGCTTAGCCAGGGCCTTCTCTGGAAACACCGTATATTTT
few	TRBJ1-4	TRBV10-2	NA	CASSEIGEKLFF	TGCGCCAGCAGTGAAATTGGCGAAAAACTGTTTTTT
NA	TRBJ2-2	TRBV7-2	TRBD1	CASSFGTGALRTGELFF	TGTGCCAGCAGCTTCGGGACAGGGGCCTTGCGCACCGGGGAGCTGTTTTTT
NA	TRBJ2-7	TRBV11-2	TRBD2	CASRIPFGTSAEQYF	TGTGCCAGCAGAATCCCCTTCGGGACTAGCGCCGAGCAGTACTTC
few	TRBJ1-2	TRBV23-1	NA	CASSLHRSQGAGGYTF	TGCGCCAGCAGTCTCCATCGCTCTCAGGGAGCGGGAGGCTACACCTTC
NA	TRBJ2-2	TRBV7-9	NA	CASSLGTGELFF	TGTGCCAGCAGCTTAGGGACCGGGGAGCTGTTTTTT
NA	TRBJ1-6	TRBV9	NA	CASSVEGVSYNSPLHF	TGTGCCAGCAGCGTAGAGGGTGTCTCCTATAATTCACCCCTCCACTTT
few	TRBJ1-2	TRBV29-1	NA	CSVEEPSRRYGYTF	TGCAGCGTTGAAGAGCCCAGCCGACGCTATGGCTACACCTTC
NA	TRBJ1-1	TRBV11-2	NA	CASSFGDTEAFF	TGTGCCAGCAGCTTTGGGGATACTGAAGCTTTCTTT
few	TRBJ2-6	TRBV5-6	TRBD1	CASSFSDRVSSGANVLTF	TGTGCCAGCAGCTTCTCGGACAGGGTATCCTCTGGGGCCAACGTCCTGACTTTC
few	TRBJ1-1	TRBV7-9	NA	CASSLLPGSNTEAFF	TGTGCCAGCAGCTTACTCCCAGGTTCGAACACTGAAGCTTTCTTT
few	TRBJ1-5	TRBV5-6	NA	CASSRRVTGQPQHF	TGTGCCAGCAGCCGCCGGGTCACAGGTCAGCCCCAGCATTTT
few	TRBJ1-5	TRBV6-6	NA	CASSPRSGQPQHF	TGTGCCAGCAGTCCCCGTAGTGGGCAGCCCCAGCATTTT
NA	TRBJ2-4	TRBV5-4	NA	CASSPEGASGNIQYF	TGTGCCAGCAGCCCGGAGGGGGCGAGTGGGAACATTCAGTACTTC
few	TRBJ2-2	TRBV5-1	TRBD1	CASSSTGVRSGELFF	TGCGCCAGCAGCTCGACAGGGGTACGAAGCGGGGAGCTGTTTTTT
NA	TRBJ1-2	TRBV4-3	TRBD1	CASSQVGTGYGYTF	TGCGCCAGCAGCCAAGTAGGGACAGGCTATGGCTACACCTTC
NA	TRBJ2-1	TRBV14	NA	CASSQALNEQFF	TGTGCCAGCAGCCAAGCCCTCAATGAGCAGTTCTTC
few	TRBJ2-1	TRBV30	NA	CAWSVRGHEQFF	TGTGCCTGGAGTGTACGAGGGCATGAGCAGTTCTTC
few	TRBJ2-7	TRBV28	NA	CASSSGGFPYEQYF	TGTGCCAGCAGTTCTGGGGGCTTTCCCTACGAGCAGTACTTC
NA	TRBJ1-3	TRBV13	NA	CASSLGGSTNTIYF	TGTGCCAGCAGCTTAGGAGGCTCTACGAACACCATATATTTT
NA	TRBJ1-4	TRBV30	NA	CAWSGPDRSLGGLFF	TGTGCCTGGAGTGGCCCAGACAGGTCCCTGGGGGGGCTGTTTTTT
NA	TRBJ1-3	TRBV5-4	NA	CASSQEIAGNTIYF	TGTGCCAGCAGCCAAGAGATCGCTGGAAACACCATATATTTT